This T cell receptor beta chain derives from a study of shared clonotypes between healthy human individuals. The naive CD8 population came from CD45RO-negative cells selected for CCR7, without terminally differentiated effector memory CD45RA+ cells. Measured with immunoSEQ multiplex PCR; TCRdb has only the in-frame clones, and not every one. This table holds 630,000 or so clones, roughly 98% found once. CDR1 is SQVTM and CDR2 is ANQGSEA in the germline V gene. V lost 0 bases, J lost 6 bases, and 24 bases lay in between. This CDR3 contains 18 residues. The receptor's source is a man aged 30-40 years in good health. Sample: naive CD8+ T cells sorted from blood. The chain recombines TRBV29-1 with TRBJ2-1; D perhaps matches TRBD1 (6 bases). The CDR3 region has the DNA TGCAGCGTTGAAGAATTTCTTCAGGGGCGTAATCCGGGCAATGAGCAGTTCTTC. Translated, it gives CSVEEFLQGRNPGNEQFF.